Listed below are T cell receptor beta chains from one sample, sequenced in a study of persistence of HIV-infected CD4 T cells. What these receptors recognize is not known. TCRdb's table, derived via immunoSEQ multiplex PCR, lists solely in-frame clones and lacks some. In the table there are fewer than 40,000 clones, 82% of which are singletons. The specimen was CD4+ T cells sorted from PBMCs after roughly 19-hour stimulation, collected from a patient who received antiretroviral therapy. All receptors come from an adult woman with HIV who was CMV-seropositive. Both conserved end residues are part of each CDR3. The D gene is left open where the match is weak. Clone sizes are given selectively: once, few, many, or a class where the clone is expanded.

J	D	size	V	CDR3	DNA
TRBJ2-7	TRBD1	-	TRBV28	CASTHWGTGAKEQYF	TGTGCCAGCACCCATTGGGGGACAGGGGCCAAAGAGCAGTACTTC
TRBJ1-1	TRBD1	-	TRBV28	CASSSQGGQMNTEAFF	TGTGCCAGCAGTTCCCAGGGGGGGCAAATGAACACTGAAGCTTTCTTT
TRBJ2-3	TRBD2	once	TRBV20-1	CSASATSYGDTQYF	TGCAGTGCTAGTGCGACTAGCTACGGGGATACGCAGTATTTT
TRBJ2-3	-	-	TRBV7-2	CASSLAGGLYSTDTQYF	TGTGCCAGCAGCTTAGCTGGCGGACTTTATAGCACAGATACGCAGTATTTT
TRBJ2-5	-	-	TRBV5-1	CASSFAGTETQYF	TGCGCCAGCAGCTTCGCCGGGACGGAGACCCAGTACTTC
TRBJ1-1	TRBD1	-	TRBV3-1/TRBV3-2	CASSQDLDRDLNTEAFF	TGTGCCAGCAGCCAAGATCTCGACAGGGACCTGAACACTGAAGCTTTCTTT
TRBJ1-6	-	-	TRBV10-3	CAISQAKDNSPLHF	TGTGCCATCAGCCAGGCCAAAGATAATTCACCCCTCCACTTT
TRBJ1-2	TRBD1	-	TRBV9	CASSVSGGTGYTF	TGTGCCAGCAGCGTATCAGGGGGAACTGGCTACACCTTC
TRBJ1-1	-	-	TRBV6-1	CASGEYTEAFF	TGTGCCTCCGGGGAGTACACTGAAGCTTTCTTT
TRBJ2-3	-	-	TRBV19	CASRGRTTTDTQYF	TGTGCCAGTAGAGGAAGGACAACCACAGATACGCAGTATTTT
TRBJ2-3	TRBD2	-	TRBV6-2/TRBV6-3	CASSHFWGLEWHTQYF	TGTGCCAGCAGCCATTTCTGGGGACTAGAGTGGCATACGCAGTATTTT
TRBJ2-2	-	few	TRBV6-2/TRBV6-3	CASSYGGAIQGELFF	TGTGCCAGCAGTTATGGTGGGGCGATACAAGGGGAGCTGTTTTTT
TRBJ2-2	TRBD2	-	TRBV9	CASSPRAGTTGELFF	TGTGCCAGCAGCCCTAGAGCGGGGACCACCGGGGAGCTGTTTTTT
TRBJ2-7	-	-	TRBV19	CASSRSGAYEQYF	TGTGCCAGTAGTAGGTCAGGAGCCTACGAGCAGTACTTC
TRBJ2-2	-	-	TRBV5-1	CASSLGQDGELFF	TGCGCCAGCAGCTTGGGTCAGGACGGGGAGCTGTTTTTT